Shown below are 3 T cell receptor beta chains from a single sample sequenced in a study of cytomegalovirus exposure and HLA in healthy donors. 13 Jbeta primers and 60 Vbeta primers were used for the PCR. Here immunoSEQ multiplex PCR was the method, and the copy in TCRdb shows in-frame clones only, minus some. The sample yields over 100,000 clones, of which the top ten take up over 1.5%. The sequencing sample was made of PBMCs. These receptors all stem from a woman aged 35 to 49 in good health and CMV-seropositive.

This chain links TRBV9 with TRBJ2-1, with 9 bases matching TRBD2. This CDR3 is 15 amino acids long. CDR1 is SGDLS and CDR2 is YYNGEE in the germline V gene. The V segment lost 0 bases and the J segment 11 bases; nucleotides outside the gene matches: 9. The CDR3 DNA is TGTGCCAGCAGCGTAGACCTTAGCGGGAGAAGACAGCAGTTCTTC. Translated, it gives CASSVDLSGRRQQFF.

The chain has TRBV18 and TRBJ2-6, with D unclear. The CDR3 sequence is 17 residues long. The V end was cut by 2 bases, the J end by 0 bases, with 11 bases between. Germline V gives CDR1 KGHSH, CDR2 LQKENI. The DNA of the CDR3 is TGTGCCAGCTCACCAATTACAACCACCTCTGGGGCCAACGTCCTGACTTTC. Its translation is CASSPITTTSGANVLTF.

The gene calls are TRBV6-1 and TRBJ1-3; TRBD1 is a possible D gene (6 bases). Trimming took 6 bases from V and 3 from J, leaving 12 bases between them. CDR3 length: 14 residues. Germline CDR1 reads MNHNS; CDR2 reads SASEGT. Here the CDR3 reads CASSETGSGNTIYF. Written as DNA, the CDR3 is TGTGCCAGCAGCGAAACAGGGAGTGGAAACACCATATATTTT.